This entry describes one TCR beta chain. The sample belongs to a study of shared clonotypes between healthy human individuals. Per the original data handling: Quality scores were absent from the junction-only immunoSEQ sequences, so filtering differed. Produced via immunoSEQ multiplex PCR; TCRdb's table is partial and in-frame only. V, J and clone size are those of that table, while D and trimming were read from the DNA. The sample carries 400,000 to 600,000 clones, 79% recorded once. Within Nashville, Tennessee resided all donors, each a Caucasian adult. Approximately 90 million PBMCs went into genomic DNA for unsorted samples. V shed 4 bases and J shed 0 bases, with 15 bases lying between them. This CDR3 contains 16 residues. The germline V gene has CDR1 SGHDT and CDR2 YYEEEE.

The receptor comes from a woman aged 40 to 50 in good health. Some clones in this sample may be carry-over from other donors' samples. The specimen sequenced was PBMCs. The chain joins TRBV5-6 to TRBJ2-3; D ambiguous. The CDR3 DNA is TGTGCCAGCAGCCCTCTTAGCAGTATTAGCACAGATACGCAGTATTTT. Protein product: CASSPLSSISTDTQYF.